A selection of T cell receptor beta chains follows, all from one sample in a study of cytomegalovirus exposure and HLA in healthy donors. Produced via immunoSEQ multiplex PCR; TCRdb's table is partial and in-frame only. Of about 77,000 clones detected, approximately 80% appear once; the ten largest clones hold roughly 3.5%. Source material: PBMCs. All receptors derive from a middle-aged man in good health and CMV-seronegative. The CDR3 runs from the conserved cysteine through the conserved F or W. The D gene is left open where the match is weak. Rows may omit the clone size; those that give it use once, few, many or a size class.

clone size	D gene	V gene	J gene	CDR3 length	CDR3 protein	CDR3 DNA
.	.	TRBV25-1	TRBJ2-7	13	CASIEDNGYEQYF	TGTGCCAGCATAGAAGACAACGGTTACGAGCAGTACTTC
.	TRBD1	TRBV27	TRBJ1-1	16	CASSFNPRGVSREAFF	TGTGCCAGCAGTTTTAACCCCAGGGGGGTATCTCGGGAAGCTTTCTTT
.	.	TRBV2	TRBJ2-1	10	CASSDNEQFF	TGTGCCAGCAGCGACAATGAGCAGTTCTTC
.	.	TRBV5-6	TRBJ1-2	12	CASSLGGRGYTF	TGTGCCAGCAGCTTGGGGGGGAGGGGCTACACCTTC
.	.	TRBV5-1	TRBJ1-2	15	CASSLVGGKDYGYTF	TGCGCCAGCAGCTTGGTTGGAGGGAAGGACTATGGCTACACCTTC
.	TRBD1	TRBV30	TRBJ2-1	15	CAWSVRGGVGNEQFF	TGTGCCTGGAGTGTAAGAGGGGGCGTCGGGAATGAGCAGTTCTTC
.	.	TRBV7-9	TRBJ2-2	16	CASSLGGGTVDGELFF	TGTGCCAGCAGCTTAGGAGGAGGTACCGTTGACGGGGAGCTGTTTTTT
.	TRBD1	TRBV4-2	TRBJ2-2	14	CASSLQGDTGELFF	TGTGCCAGCAGCCTTCAGGGGGACACCGGGGAGCTGTTTTTT
once	.	TRBV11-1	TRBJ2-2	14	CASSPREGAWELFF	TGTGCCAGCAGCCCACGGGAGGGGGCATGGGAGCTGTTTTTT
.	.	TRBV4-3	TRBJ1-4	16	CASSQGIGSANEKLFF	TGCGCCAGCAGCCAAGGAATCGGTTCTGCTAATGAAAAACTGTTTTTT
few	TRBD2	TRBV7-3	TRBJ2-2	14	CASSFGGGTGELFF	TGTGCCAGCAGCTTTGGGGGGGGGACCGGGGAGCTGTTTTTT
.	.	TRBV18	TRBJ1-3	16	CASSPPSGRSGNTIYF	TGTGCCAGCTCACCACCTTCAGGGCGCTCTGGAAACACCATATATTTT
.	.	TRBV7-3	TRBJ2-5	16	CASSLTPQLSQETQYF	TGTGCCAGCAGCTTAACTCCCCAACTGAGCCAAGAGACCCAGTACTTC